This section outlines one TCR beta chain sequence together with its context. The antigen is not known. The V and J ends lost 6 bases and 5 bases, in that order; junction bases with no gene match: 3. CDR1 and CDR2 (germline): LGHNA, YNFKEQ. This CDR3 is built from 13 residues. This record belongs to a study of T cell responses to AZD1222 COVID-19 vaccine. Points from the study as a whole: It should be noted that donors were predominantly white British and more often female, and clonal diversity was possibly underestimated.

Using immunoSEQ multiplex PCR, the repertoire was profiled, and TCRdb retains in-frame clones only, with some absent. The sample has tens of thousands of clones; about 88% are singletons. This TCR came from an adult who received the AZD1222 COVID-19 vaccine. J is TRBJ2-3 and V is TRBV4-2, with 9 bases matching TRBD2. The specimen was peripheral blood, collected 28 days after the second AZD1222 dose. CDR3 DNA: TGTGCCAGCAGGGAACTAGCGGGAGATACGCAGTATTTT. It codes for CASRELAGDTQYF.